The 24 T cell receptor beta chains listed next were all sequenced from one sample in a study of T cell repertoires in cytomegalovirus infection. Using its own MiXCR run on the reads, TCRdb lists one record per CDR3 protein. The table has roughly 500,000 distinct CDR3 sequences, roughly a third seen once. Their target antigens are unknown. The sequenced sample was cultured PBMCs, obtained from culture after CMV antigen stimulation. The receptors shown here come from a human donor in good health (CMV status not recorded). Some clones in this sample may be carry-over from other donors' samples.

This chain joins TRBV28 and TRBJ1-5; 8 bases map to TRBD1. J lost 5 bases, V lost 6 bases, and 12 bases had no gene match. Germline V gives CDR1 MDHEN, CDR2 SYDVKM. There are 16 residues in the CDR3. In DNA form, the CDR3 reads TGTGCCAGCAGCAGCTCAAGGACAGGGACCTATCAGCCCCAGCATTTT. Translating gives CASSSSRTGTYQPQHF.

The V gene is TRBV7-6, the J gene TRBJ2-3, with 10 bases that match TRBD2. Germline V CDR1 and CDR2: SGHVS, FNYEAQ. V dropped 5 bases and J dropped 8; count of bases not matched to a gene: 4. The CDR3 loop spans 13 amino acids. CDR3 coding DNA: TGTGCCAGCAGCGCCTCTAGCGGGGGTACGCAGTATTTT. It codes for CASSASSGGTQYF.

Concerning this clonotype itself: Sequence at one end of the junction differs from germline and may be a read error. The gene calls are TRBV10-3 and TRBJ2-3; tentative D call: TRBD2 (6 bases). The germline V gene encodes CDR1 ENHRY and CDR2 SYGVKD. This CDR3 region has 14 residues. The CDR3 protein is CAIKWEASTDTHYF. The DNA for the CDR3 is TGTGCCATCAAATGGGAGGCAAGCACAGATACGCATTATTTT.

This clonotype was recorded a few times. This chain uses TRBV11-2 with TRBJ2-7; D might be TRBD1 (6 bases). The CDR3 loop spans 13 amino acids. V was cut by 5 bases and J by 6 bases, with 14 bases left in between. Germline lookup yields CDR1 SGHAT and CDR2 FQNNGV. The CDR3 reads CASSRQVSVEQYV. CDR3 nucleotide sequence: TGTGCCAGCAGCCGACAGGTTTCAGTCGAGCAGTACGTC.

The chain uses TRBV19 and TRBJ2-1, with TRBD2 matching over 9 bases. This CDR3 is 18 amino acids long. Germline trimming cut 3 bases from V and 6 bases from J; bases unmatched to any gene: 15. Germline values: CDR1 LNHDA, CDR2 SQIVND (reference sequence). This CDR3 is CASSISAGGPGQPNEQFF. As DNA, the CDR3 is TGTGCCAGTAGTATTTCTGCGGGAGGGCCCGGGCAGCCCAATGAGCAGTTCTTC.

The sample holds one count of this clonotype. V is TRBV12-3 or TRBV12-4 and J is TRBJ1-1, with D possibly being TRBD1 (5 bases). Trimming pared 3 bases from V and 1 base from J, leaving 9 bases between. CDR3 length: 14 amino acids. The CDR3 loop is CASSFRGSNTEAFF. The CDR3 nucleotides read TGTGCCAGCAGTTTTCGGGGGTCGAACACTGAAGCTTTCTTT.

This clonotype was recorded only once. The V call is TRBV6-5, the J call TRBJ2-7; the D gene could be TRBD1 or TRBD2 (5 bases each). Trimming removed 2 bases from V and 7 bases from J, with 12 bases in between. The CDR3 extends over 13 amino acids. CDR1 and CDR2 from the germline V gene are MNHEY and SVGAGI. The CDR3 sequence is CASSYGTGREQYF. The CDR3 nucleotides are TGTGCCAGCAGTTACGGCACGGGACGGGAGCAGTACTTC.

This clonotype was counted many times. This sequence joins TRBV7-2 and TRBJ2-7; TRBD1 is a possible D gene (5 bases). This CDR3 region has 14 residues. Per germline, CDR1 SGHTA and CDR2 FQGNSA. The ends were cut back, 0 bases at V and 6 bases at J, with 12 bases in the middle. As DNA, the CDR3 is TGTGCCAGCAGCTTAGCGCCCCGGACAACCGAGCAGTACGTC. Amino acids: CASSLAPRTTEQYV.

Ten or more counts support this clonotype. The rearrangement uses TRBV7-2 and TRBJ1-1; D ambiguous. The ends were cut back, 5 bases at V and 6 bases at J, with 7 bases in the middle. Germline lookup yields CDR1 SGHTA and CDR2 FQGNSA. The CDR3 runs 11 residues. CDR3 protein: CASSEQSEAFF. The DNA for the CDR3 is TGTGCCAGCAGCGAACAATCTGAAGCTTTCTTT. The full variable domain, completed using reference TRBV7-2 and TRBJ1-1, is GAGVSQSPSNKVTEKGKDVELRCDPISGHTALYWYRQSLGQGLEFLIYFQGNSAPDKSGLPSDRFSAERTGGSVSTLTIQRTQQEDSAVYLCASSEQSEAFFGQGTRLTVV.

This clonotype was picked up many times. The chain links TRBV7-8 to TRBJ2-3, with TRBD2 matching 11 bases. Germline V CDR1 and CDR2: SGHVS, FQNEAQ. V lost 1 base and J lost 0; bases outside the gene matches: 6. This CDR3 region has 18 residues. The CDR3 region is CASSLVLAGGTSTDTQYF. Written as DNA, the CDR3 is TGTGCCAGCAGCTTAGTTCTAGCGGGAGGAACTAGCACAGATACGCAGTATTTT. The whole variable domain, filled in from reference TRBV7-8 and TRBJ2-3, reads GAGVSQSPRYKVAKRGQDVALRCDPISGHVSLFWYQQALGQGPEFLTYFQNEAQLDKSGLPSDRFFAERPEGSVSTLKIQRTQQEDSAVYLCASSLVLAGGTSTDTQYFGPGTRLTVL.

This clonotype was counted a few times. The chain carries TRBV6-2 or TRBV6-3 and TRBJ2-7; perhaps TRBD2 as D (6 bases). The V end lost 8 bases, the J end lost 0 bases, and 8 bases lay between the germline ends. The germline CDR1 and CDR2 sequences are MNHEY and SVGEGT. This CDR3 contains 12 residues. The CDR3 nucleotides are TGTGCCAGCCGGGAGCCCTCCTACGAGCAGTACGTC. Its protein product is CASREPSYEQYV.

This clonotype was detected a few times. This chain links TRBV6-5 with TRBJ2-5; TRBD2 might be the D (5 bases). Germline V gene lookup returns CDR1 MNHEY and CDR2 SVGAGI. CDR3 size: 15 residues. V lost 2 bases, J lost 3 bases, and 13 bases lay in between. In DNA form, the CDR3 reads TGTGCCAGCAGTTACAAACGGCAACTAGAAGAGACCCAGTACTTC. Translated: CASSYKRQLEETQYF.

This clonotype came up a few times. The genes are TRBV7-9 and TRBJ2-7; the match to TRBD2 covers 8 bases. Germline V gene data show CDR1 as SEHNR and CDR2 as FQNEAQ (reference sequence). V was pared by 2 bases and J by 4 bases, with 7 bases of the junction left unmatched. The CDR3 is made up of 15 amino acids. CDR3 loop: CASSLRAGGRYEQYF. CDR3 DNA: TGTGCCAGCAGCTTAAGGGCGGGAGGCCGATACGAGCAGTACTTC.

This clonotype was counted only a few times. The rearrangement joins TRBV10-3 to TRBJ2-1; D is possibly TRBD2 (6 bases). The CDR3 length is 13 residues. With 0 bases removed from V and 12 bases from J, the gap between germline ends came to 12 bases. Looked up from germline, CDR1 is ENHRY and CDR2 is SYGVKD. CDR3 nucleotide sequence: TGTGCCATCAGTGAGTCGAATGGACTACGGCAGTTCTTC. Encoded protein: CAISESNGLRQFF.

The CDR3 loop is CAISESGTGPGEQYV. CDR3 nucleotide sequence: TGTGCCATCAGTGAGTCAGGGACAGGGCCCGGCGAGCAGTACGTC. V is TRBV10-3 and J is TRBJ2-7; TRBD1 agrees at 9 bases. Germline V lookup: CDR1 ENHRY, CDR2 SYGVKD. The CDR3 sequence is 15 residues long. J lost 6 bases, V lost 0 bases, and 6 bases had no gene match.

The CDR3 reads CASSWGTGSGQPQHF. CDR3 DNA: TGTGCCAGCAGCTGGGGGACAGGGTCTGGACAGCCCCAGCATTTT. This rearrangement joins TRBV5-6 to TRBJ1-5; 9 bases are a match to TRBD1. This CDR3 is built from 15 residues. Germline CDR1 is SGHDT and CDR2 is YYEEEE. Losses at the gene ends were 3 bases for V and 7 bases for J; bases not matched to a gene: 8.

This clonotype was seen a few times. The rearrangement joins TRBV7-2 to TRBJ2-4, with D uncertain. The CDR3 has 16 amino acids. V was shortened by 1 base and J by 1 base, with 11 bases between the two germline ends. Germline V gene lookup returns CDR1 SGHTA and CDR2 FQGNSA. In DNA, the CDR3 is TGTGCCAGCAGCTTAGTGCCCTTCGGGGCCAAAAACATTCAGTACTTC. Translation gives CASSLVPFGAKNIQYF.

The rearrangement uses TRBV4-1 and TRBJ1-2, with D perhaps TRBD1 (6 bases). The CDR3 spans 16 residues. The germline V and J ends were trimmed by 0 bases and 4 bases, with 15 bases remaining between them. Germline CDR1 is MGHRA and CDR2 is YSYEKL. The CDR3 nucleotides are TGCGCCAGCAGCCAAGATGAAGGGGGTGTTCGCTATGGCTACACCTTC. It translates to CASSQDEGGVRYGYTF.

The chain employs TRBV5-4 and TRBJ2-3; 10 bases are shared with TRBD1. The CDR3 is 14 residues long. The germline CDR1 and CDR2 sequences are SGHNT and YYREEE (reference sequence). V gave up 3 bases and J gave up 5 bases; unmatched junction bases: 3. Written as DNA, the CDR3 is TGTGCCAGCAGCTGGGGACAGGGGCAAGATACGCAGTATTTT. It specifies CASSWGQGQDTQYF.

The genes are TRBV5-4 and TRBJ2-1; D is undetermined. This CDR3 comprises 12 residues. Between the trimmed V and J ends, which lost 4 bases and 7 bases, there was a span of 9 bases. Germline V lookup: CDR1 SGHNT, CDR2 YYREEE (reference sequence). The CDR3 region is CASSATLNEQFF. The DNA of the CDR3 is TGTGCCAGCAGCGCGACCTTGAATGAGCAGTTCTTC.

The genes are TRBV4-1 and TRBJ1-2; a weak D match, TRBD1 (5 bases). Trimming shortened V by 0 bases and J by 4 bases, and 12 bases separated the two germline ends. This CDR3 contains 15 residues. From germline, CDR1 is MGHRA and CDR2 YSYEKL. The CDR3 region is CASSQDGASSYGYTF. For the CDR3, the DNA is TGCGCCAGCAGCCAAGATGGGGCTTCGTCCTATGGCTACACCTTC.

This clonotype was counted ten times or more. The V call is TRBV6-6, the J call TRBJ2-1; 10 positions match TRBD2. There are 17 residues in the CDR3. Losses at the gene ends were 0 bases for V and 3 bases for J; bases not matched to a gene: 5. Germline assignment: CDR1 MNHNY and CDR2 SVGAGI (reference sequence). This CDR3 reads CASSYSRSSGSYNEQFF. The CDR3 nucleotides are TGTGCCAGCAGTTACTCGAGGTCTAGCGGGAGCTACAATGAGCAGTTCTTC.

The chain carries TRBV6-1 and TRBJ1-2; D gene unclear. The CDR3 consists of 13 residues. Germline V lookup: CDR1 MNHNS, CDR2 SASEGT. Trimming took 10 bases from V and 8 from J, leaving 20 bases between them. CDR3 sequence: CATERTASSGYTF. CDR3 nucleotide sequence: TGTGCCACCGAAAGGACGGCCTCCTCAGGCTACACCTTC.

The chain carries TRBV2 and TRBJ2-4; D uncertain. This CDR3 region has 11 residues. Per the germline V gene, CDR1 is SNHLY and CDR2 is FYNNEI. Trimming shortened V by 2 bases and J by 4 bases, and 0 bases separated the two germline ends. CDR3 amino acids: CASSEKNIQYF. The CDR3 bases are TGTGCCAGCAGTGAAAAAAACATTCAGTACTTC.